This TCR beta chain was identified during a study of T cell responses to AZD1222 COVID-19 vaccine. Study context: Second-dose schedules of about 4 or about 12 weeks were combined.

V lost 3 bases to trimming and J lost 4 bases, with 16 bases between them. The germline CDR1 and CDR2 sequences are SGHRS and YFSETQ. This CDR3 region has 15 residues. Sequencing was performed with immunoSEQ multiplex PCR; in TCRdb, only in-frame clones are kept and a portion is missing. The sample lists about 170,000 clones, roughly nine tenths occurring once. This rearrangement joins TRBV5-1 to TRBJ1-2; TRBD1 might be the D (6 bases). Source: peripheral blood, taken on day 0 of AZD1222 vaccination. This TCR derives from an adult in good health. The CDR3, as DNA: TGCGCCAGCAGCTCGTTTACGACAGGAGCCTATGGCTACACCTTC. Translated: CASSSFTTGAYGYTF.